The clone carrying this T cell receptor (delta chain) was seen a few times. CDR3 length: 18 residues. Germline CDR1 and CDR2: GEAIGNYY and EKD. V was pared by 1 base and J by 1 base, with 5 bases of the junction left unmatched. The data derive from a study of gamma-delta chains in newborns, infants, children. For the study at large: Innate gammadelta T cells reportedly expand polyclonally right after birth, driven by microbial exposure, per the title.

TCRdb called clones anew from the reads with CATT. This table holds about 8,500 delta-chain clones, around 3.4% found once. This chain links TRDV2 with TRDJ3; 8 bases map to TRDD3. This TCR was sampled from a child who was a newborn, infant or young child, either healthy, febrile or measles-vaccinated (not recorded which). The sequenced sample consisted of blood. DNA of the CDR3: TGTGCCTGTGACACGCTGGGGGAAGTTTCCTGGGACACCCGACAGATGTTTTTC. It is translated as CACDTLGEVSWDTRQMFF.